Below are 18 T cell receptor beta chains sequenced from a single sample in a study of T cell changes during pregnancy in multiple sclerosis. TCRdb's copy holds only in-frame clones and misses some; the assay was immunoSEQ multiplex PCR. Of over 35,000 clones in the sample, around 93% were seen once. The material was CD8+ T cells from peripheral blood mononuclear cells, obtained in the third trimester of pregnancy. These receptors were obtained from a female donor with multiple sclerosis, enrolled in a pregnancy study.

The chain recombines TRBV5-6 with TRBJ2-1, with D possibly matching TRBD1 (6 bases). V lost 3 bases, J lost 7 bases, and 17 bases lay in between. This CDR3 comprises 15 residues. Germline CDR1 reads SGHDT; CDR2 reads YYEEEE. The CDR3 spells CASSSIQGLYNEQFF. DNA for the CDR3: TGTGCCAGCAGCTCCATACAGGGCCTCTATAATGAGCAGTTCTTC.

The rearrangement joins TRBV7-9 to TRBJ2-1; a possible D gene is TRBD2 (5 bases). Per the germline V gene, CDR1 is SEHNR and CDR2 is FQNEAQ (reference sequence). The ends were cut back, 8 bases at V and 7 bases at J, with 12 bases in the middle. The CDR3 length is 12 residues. This CDR3 reads CASSGLLNEQFF. Here the CDR3 DNA reads TGTGCCAGCTCGGGGTTATTAAATGAGCAGTTCTTC.

This clone was seen only once. The gene calls are TRBV4-3 and TRBJ2-1, with TRBD2 matching 7 bases. Germline loops: CDR1 LGHNA, CDR2 YSLEER. After removal of 5 bases from V and 6 bases from J, the junction contained 10 bases not matched to a gene. The CDR3 has 15 amino acids. The chain's CDR3 is CASSYESGKVNEQFF. The DNA of the CDR3 is TGCGCCAGCAGCTACGAGAGCGGGAAGGTCAATGAGCAGTTCTTC.

This chain joins TRBV4-1 and TRBJ1-5; no definite D call. The CDR3 is made up of 17 amino acids. Per germline, CDR1 MGHRA and CDR2 YSYEKL. V shed 0 bases and J shed 7 bases, with 19 bases lying between them. The CDR3 reads CASSQDGEPSGGQPQHF. The CDR3, as DNA: TGCGCCAGCAGCCAAGACGGGGAGCCCTCGGGAGGACAGCCCCAGCATTTT.

The chain uses TRBV6-5 and TRBJ2-3, with D tentatively TRBD2 (5 bases). V was pared by 7 bases and J by 5 bases, with 10 bases between. Germline-derived CDR1 and CDR2 are MNHEY and SVGAGI. This CDR3 region has 12 residues. CDR3 in amino acids: CASIPGRDTQYF. Written as DNA, the CDR3 is TGTGCCAGCATCCCGGGGAGAGATACGCAGTATTTT.

CDR3 region: CAWSVSDRGYDQPQHF. The CDR3, as DNA: TGTGCCTGGAGTGTCTCAGACAGGGGGTATGATCAGCCCCAGCATTTT. V usage is TRBV30 and J usage is TRBJ1-5; 9 bases match TRBD1. The ends lost 0 bases at V and 5 bases at J; junction bases unmatched: 8. The CDR3 sequence is 16 residues long. In germline, CDR1 is GTSNPN, CDR2 SVGIG (reference sequence).

V usage is TRBV4-2 and J usage is TRBJ2-1; D may be TRBD2 (6 bases). V gave up 0 bases and J gave up 5 bases, with 8 bases separating them. The CDR3 is 14 amino acids. Germline V gene data show CDR1 as LGHNA and CDR2 as YNFKEQ. The CDR3 DNA reads TGTGCCAGCAGCCAAGAGGCGGGAAACAATGAGCAGTTCTTC. It is translated as CASSQEAGNNEQFF.

The V and J genes are TRBV15 and TRBJ2-7; TRBD1 aligns across 7 bases. The CDR3 covers 17 residues. CDR1 LNHNV and CDR2 YYDKDF come from the germline V gene (reference sequence). The junction had 11 bases not matched to a gene; V was cut back by 0 bases and J by 3 bases. CDR3 residues: CATSRDATDRVNYEQYF. The CDR3 DNA reads TGTGCCACCAGCAGAGACGCCACCGACAGGGTCAACTACGAGCAGTACTTC. Variable domain in full (rest from reference TRBV15 and TRBJ2-7): DAMVIQNPRYQVTQFGKPVTLSCSQTLNHNVMYWYQQKSSQAPKLLFHYYDKDFNNEADTPDNFQSRRPNTSFCFLDIRSPGLGDTAMYLCATSRDATDRVNYEQYFGPGTRLTVT.

Only one count was recorded for this clone. The chain employs TRBV27 and TRBJ2-5; TRBD2 is a possible D gene (6 bases). CDR1 is MNHEY and CDR2 is SMNVEV in the germline V gene (reference sequence). The V and J ends lost 3 bases and 3 bases respectively, with 14 bases between them. The CDR3 length is 15 residues. The CDR3 loop is CASSFWGGKKETQYF. The CDR3 DNA follows: TGTGCCAGCAGTTTTTGGGGCGGGAAGAAAGAGACCCAGTACTTC.

The CDR3 bases are TGTGCCAGCAGTTCTCCGGGACAGGGGTTCTACGAGCAGTACTTC. This codes for CASSSPGQGFYEQYF. V is TRBV2 and J is TRBJ2-7, with 10 bases lining up with TRBD1. V was pared by 5 bases and J by 3 bases, with 7 bases of the junction left unmatched. CDR1 is SNHLY and CDR2 is FYNNEI in the germline V gene. There are 15 residues in the CDR3. Based on the CDR3 plus reference TRBV2 and TRBJ2-7, the full variable domain is EPEVTQTPSHQVTQMGQEVILRCVPISNHLYFYWYRQILGQKVEFLVSFYNNEISEKSEIFDDQFSVERPDGSNFTLKIRSTKLEDSAMYFCASSSPGQGFYEQYFGPGTRLTVT.

The V call is TRBV11-2, the J call TRBJ2-2; 10 bases align to TRBD2. CDR3 size: 18 residues. The V gene end was trimmed by 1 base and the J gene end by 3 bases; junction bases not matched to a gene: 8. The germline V gene has CDR1 SGHAT and CDR2 FQNNGV. CDR3 protein: CASSLAKGSGRYTGELFF. CDR3 coding DNA: TGTGCCAGCAGCTTAGCCAAAGGTAGCGGGAGGTACACCGGGGAGCTGTTTTTT.

This chain links TRBV7-9 with TRBJ2-1; D might be TRBD2 (6 bases). Germline V CDR1 and CDR2: SEHNR, FQNEAQ (reference sequence). CDR3 length: 16 amino acids. Deletions cut 6 bases from V and 2 bases from J, with 17 bases between. This CDR3 reads CASRKSGGNPYNEQFF. The DNA for the CDR3 is TGTGCCAGCAGAAAAAGCGGCGGGAATCCCTACAATGAGCAGTTCTTC. Variable domain in full (rest from reference TRBV7-9 and TRBJ2-1): DTGVSQNPRHKITKRGQNVTFRCDPISEHNRLYWYRQTLGQGPEFLTYFQNEAQLEKSRLLSDRFSAERPKGSFSTLEIQRTEQGDSAMYLCASRKSGGNPYNEQFFGPGTRLTVL.

The chain joins TRBV18 to TRBJ1-2; perhaps TRBD1 as D (6 bases). From germline, CDR1 is KGHSH and CDR2 LQKENI. V was cut by 6 bases and J by 3 bases, with 14 bases left in between. This CDR3 has 14 amino acids. This CDR3 reads CASSQTGFHYGYTF. The DNA of the CDR3 is TGTGCCAGCTCGCAGACAGGTTTTCACTATGGCTACACCTTC. Full variable domain (rest looked up from reference TRBV18 and TRBJ1-2): NAGVMQNPRHLVRRRGQEARLRCSPMKGHSHVYWYRQLPEEGLKFMVYLQKENIIDESGMPKERFSAEFPKEGPSILRIQQVVRGDSAAYFCASSQTGFHYGYTFGSGTRLTVV.

V usage is TRBV5-6 and J usage is TRBJ1-5, with a tentative D call TRBD1 (6 bases). V lost 3 bases to trimming and J lost 7 bases, with 14 bases between them. Germline values: CDR1 SGHDT, CDR2 YYEEEE. The CDR3 is 14 residues long. For the CDR3, the DNA is TGTGCCAGCAGCTATGGATCACAGGGCCAGCCCCAGCATTTT. It codes for CASSYGSQGQPQHF.

The chain couples TRBV7-9 to TRBJ1-1; D might be TRBD1 (6 bases). The V gene lost 5 bases and the J gene lost 2 bases, with 9 bases spanning the gap. Germline loops: CDR1 SEHNR, CDR2 FQNEAQ (reference sequence). The CDR3 has 13 residues. The DNA for the CDR3 is TGTGCCAGCAGCCTCGGGACAAACACTGAAGCTTTCTTT. Its protein is CASSLGTNTEAFF.

DNA for the CDR3: TGTGCCAGCAGGGCCCTCGGGGGACTAGCGGCCTACGAGCAGTACTTC. Translating it yields CASRALGGLAAYEQYF. The J gene is TRBJ2-7, the V gene TRBV2, with TRBD2 matching over 11 bases. CDR3 length equals 16 residues. Trimming at V came to 6 bases and at J to 2 bases, leaving 9 bases not matched to a gene. Germline V gene sequence: CDR1 SNHLY, CDR2 FYNNEI.

The rearrangement uses TRBV5-1 and TRBJ2-7; TRBD2 matches 11 bases. The V and J ends lost 3 bases and 3 bases, in that order; junction bases with no gene match: 5. Germline CDR1 and CDR2: SGHRS and YFSETQ. The CDR3 runs 15 residues. This chain's CDR3 is CASSSGLAGGYEQYF. The DNA of the CDR3 is TGCGCCAGCAGCTCTGGGCTAGCGGGAGGCTACGAGCAGTACTTC.

This chain connects TRBV7-8 to TRBJ1-1; D call uncertain. The V end lost 5 bases, the J end lost 1 base, and 5 bases lay between the germline ends. This CDR3 comprises 12 residues. Germline V gene lookup returns CDR1 SGHVS and CDR2 FQNEAQ. The CDR3, as DNA: TGTGCCAGCAGCCCTCGGAACACTGAAGCTTTCTTT. This translates into CASSPRNTEAFF.